The following is a T cell receptor (beta chain) sequence with its context. Trimming took 3 bases from V and 3 from J, leaving 11 bases between them. The CDR3 runs to 14 residues. Germline V lookup: CDR1 SNHLY, CDR2 FYNNEI. The sample comes from a study of blood T cell repertoires in COVID-19. The table came from immunoSEQ multiplex PCR; TCRdb's copy has only in-frame clones and leaves some out. Of 250,000 to 300,000 clones in the sample, about 83% were seen once. The source is an elderly man with acute or convalescent COVID-19. The specimen sequenced was peripheral blood. V and J are TRBV2 and TRBJ2-5; D is possibly TRBD1 (5 bases). CDR3 amino acids: CASSDAKGEETQYF. The CDR3 DNA is TGTGCCAGCAGTGATGCCAAAGGGGAAGAGACCCAGTACTTC.